The clone carrying this T cell receptor (beta chain) was recorded many times. Its target is unknown. Arm-PCR of CDR3 regions and iRepertoire HTBI primers were used to build TCR beta libraries. MiXCR, run by TCRdb on the multiplex PCR reads, gives a single entry per CDR3 protein. The table lists over 450,000 distinct CDR3 sequences, approximately 12% of them singletons, with about 8.9% in the top ten. Germline loops: CDR1 SGHAT, CDR2 FQNNGV. Trimming cost V 5 bases and J 6 bases; bases outside gene matches: 15. The CDR3 loop spans 19 amino acids. The data belong to a study of regulatory T cells in long-lasting Graves disease. Whole-study results and caveats: Samples came from peripheral blood alone, without thyroid tissue. TRBV28 was favored in persistent disease, as were TRBJ1-2 and TRBJ2-5.

The time point is: newly diagnosed GD, antithyroid drugs for less than 3 months. There was RNA extracted from PBMCs, and the TCR library was made from it. This sample was shared with a second study, whose subject was T cells in Graves' hyperthyroidism and ophthalmopathy. Per that study: Clinical symptoms, serum thyroxine and TRAb, thyroid ultrasound and orbital computed tomography together formed the diagnostic basis.

Sequenced here: peripheral blood mononuclear cells (PBMCs), sampled at new diagnosis, from a patient treated with antithyroid drugs. J is TRBJ2-1 and V is TRBV11-2; 14 bases line up with TRBD2. The receptor comes from a woman in her twenties or thirties with Graves disease. For the CDR3, the DNA is TGTGCCAGCAGCCCCCGGACTAGCGGGAGGCCCGCTCTCGGCAATGAGCAGTTCTTC. It specifies CASSPRTSGRPALGNEQFF. The full variable domain, in which reference TRBV11-2 and TRBJ2-1 provide the parts outside the CDR3, is EAGVAQSPRYKIIEKRQSVAFWCNPISGHATLYWYQQILGQGPKLLIQFQNNGVVDDSQLPKDRFSAERLKGVDSTLKIQPAKLEDSAVYLCASSPRTSGRPALGNEQFFGPGTRLTVL.